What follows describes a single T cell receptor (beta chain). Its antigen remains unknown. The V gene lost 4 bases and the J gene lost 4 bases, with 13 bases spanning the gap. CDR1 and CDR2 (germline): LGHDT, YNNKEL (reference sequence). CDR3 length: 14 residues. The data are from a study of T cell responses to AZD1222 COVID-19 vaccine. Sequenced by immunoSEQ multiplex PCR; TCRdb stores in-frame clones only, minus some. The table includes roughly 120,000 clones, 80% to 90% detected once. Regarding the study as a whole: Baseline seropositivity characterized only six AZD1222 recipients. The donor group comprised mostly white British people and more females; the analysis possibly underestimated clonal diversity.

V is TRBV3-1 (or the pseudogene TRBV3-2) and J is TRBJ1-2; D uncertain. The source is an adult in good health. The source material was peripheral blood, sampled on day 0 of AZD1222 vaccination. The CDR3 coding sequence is TGTGCCAGCAGCCCCCCCTGGGCAGTCTATGGCTACACCTTC. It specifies CASSPPWAVYGYTF.